The 21 T cell receptor beta chains given below trace back to one sample, sequenced in a study of blood T cell repertoires in COVID-19. The assay was immunoSEQ multiplex PCR, and TCRdb's table has in-frame clones only and misses some. The sample has fewer than 650,000 clones, 85% to 90% seen once. The specimen was peripheral blood. These receptors were obtained from a woman aged 45-65 years with COVID-19, enrolled during active disease.

This chain joins TRBV2 and TRBJ1-2, with 8 positions matching TRBD1. J gave up 6 bases and V 6 bases, and 12 bases lay outside the gene matches. Per germline, CDR1 SNHLY and CDR2 FYNNEI. There are 15 residues in the CDR3. The CDR3 DNA sequence: TGTGCCAGCAGCGTCCGGACAGGGCGAAGCGATGGCTACACCTTC. It yields the protein CASSVRTGRSDGYTF.

The chain combines TRBV27 with TRBJ2-7, with D maybe TRBD2 (5 bases). Looked up from germline, CDR1 is MNHEY and CDR2 is SMNVEV (reference sequence). This CDR3 has 13 residues. The V gene lost 2 bases and the J gene lost 7 bases, with 12 bases spanning the gap. CDR3: CASSLRTSDEQYF. The CDR3 coding sequence is TGTGCCAGCAGTTTACGAACTAGTGATGAGCAGTACTTC.

The V and J genes are TRBV30 and TRBJ2-2; D possibly corresponds to TRBD1 (6 bases). This CDR3 spans 15 amino acids. Trimming shortened V by 3 bases and J by 0 bases, and 11 bases separated the two germline ends. Germline V gives CDR1 GTSNPN, CDR2 SVGIG (reference sequence). The CDR3, as DNA: TGTGCCTGGAGGGGGGCGAGCCCGAACACCGGGGAGCTGTTTTTT. Translated: CAWRGASPNTGELFF.

V gene TRBV5-1 combines with J gene TRBJ1-3, with 7 bases aligning to TRBD1. CDR3 length equals 17 residues. Unmatched junction bases numbered 10, after V lost 0 bases and J lost 4 bases. Germline-derived CDR1 and CDR2 are SGHRS and YFSETQ. CDR3 coding DNA: TGCGCCAGCAGCTTGGGACAGGGTGAAGTAGCCGGAAACACCATATATTTT. Translating gives CASSLGQGEVAGNTIYF. The full variable domain, with the rest looked up from reference TRBV5-1 and TRBJ1-3, is KAGVTQTPRYLIKTRGQQVTLSCSPISGHRSVSWYQQTPGQGLQFLFEYFSETQRNKGNFPGRFSGRQFSNSRSEMNVSTLELGDSALYLCASSLGQGEVAGNTIYFGEGSWLTVV.

This sequence joins TRBV4-1 and TRBJ2-2; D may be TRBD1 (5 bases). Trimming left V 0 bases short and J 9 bases short, with 14 bases between. The CDR3 is 15 amino acids. CDR1 is MGHRA, CDR2 YSYEKL, per germline. The CDR3 is CASSQETGDWRELFF. CDR3 in DNA: TGCGCCAGCAGCCAAGAAACAGGTGACTGGCGGGAGCTGTTTTTT.

The CDR3 here is CASSPFQGASYEQYF. CDR3 DNA sequence: TGTGCCAGTAGTCCATTCCAGGGGGCCTCCTACGAGCAGTACTTC. The chain couples TRBV19 to TRBJ2-7; 8 bases align to TRBD1. V trimming: 5 bases; J trimming: 0 bases; junction bases outside the gene matches: 6. The CDR3 contains 15 residues. Germline CDR1 and CDR2: LNHDA and SQIVND (reference sequence).

The chain recombines TRBV6-4 with TRBJ1-6, with 8 bases fitting TRBD1. CDR3 length: 17 residues. Trimming cost V 2 bases and J 4 bases; bases outside gene matches: 7. Looked up from germline, CDR1 is MRHNA and CDR2 is SNTAGT. In DNA, the CDR3 is TGTGCCAGCAGTGACCCTGCAGGGGGCAGTTATAATTCACCCCTCCACTTT. This encodes CASSDPAGGSYNSPLHF.

The chain links TRBV7-9 to TRBJ1-1; no clear D. Germline V gene lookup returns CDR1 SEHNR and CDR2 FQNEAQ (reference sequence). V dropped 1 base and J dropped 0 bases, with 9 bases sitting between them. The CDR3 is made up of 15 amino acids. The CDR3 nucleotides read TGTGCCAGCAGCTTAGGGTCTAACCTGAACACTGAAGCTTTCTTT. It translates to CASSLGSNLNTEAFF.

The chain links TRBV5-6 to TRBJ1-6; possible D gene TRBD1, 6 bases. The CDR3 spans 16 residues. Germline CDR1 and CDR2: SGHDT and YYEEEE. Trimming took 0 bases from V and 5 from J, leaving 12 bases between them. Here the CDR3 DNA reads TGTGCCAGCAGCTTGGGGCCGGGACAACATAATTCACCCCTCCACTTT. Translated: CASSLGPGQHNSPLHF.

V and J are TRBV5-6 and TRBJ2-7; a weak D match, TRBD1 (6 bases). The CDR3 loop spans 15 amino acids. In germline, CDR1 is SGHDT, CDR2 YYEEEE. The V and J ends lost 1 base and 1 base respectively, with 12 bases between them. CDR3 protein: CASSLRPRGSYEQYF. The CDR3, as DNA: TGTGCCAGCAGCTTGAGGCCCAGGGGTTCCTACGAGCAGTACTTC. Together with reference TRBV5-6 and TRBJ2-7, the CDR3 gives the full variable domain: DAGVTQSPTHLIKTRGQQVTLRCSPKSGHDTVSWYQQALGQGPQFIFQYYEEEERQRGNFPDRFSGHQFPNYSSELNVNALLLGDSALYLCASSLRPRGSYEQYFGPGTRLTVT.

The chain combines TRBV7-3 with TRBJ1-1, with D possibly matching TRBD1 (5 bases). With 0 bases removed from V and 5 bases from J, the gap between germline ends came to 16 bases. Germline values: CDR1 SGHTA, CDR2 FQGTGA. The CDR3 runs to 16 residues. The CDR3 region has the DNA TGTGCCAGCAGCTTAACGGCAGGGTCAAGGAGAACTGAAGCTTTCTTT. It yields the protein CASSLTAGSRRTEAFF.

This clone was detected only once. The V gene is TRBV7-9, the J gene TRBJ1-2; a possible D gene is TRBD1 (6 bases). This CDR3 contains 16 residues. Germline V lookup: CDR1 SEHNR, CDR2 FQNEAQ (reference sequence). Trimming took 5 bases from V and 2 from J, leaving 18 bases between them. This chain's CDR3 is CASSPEAGAQNYGYTF. CDR3 coding DNA: TGTGCCAGCAGCCCCGAGGCAGGGGCGCAGAACTATGGCTACACCTTC.

The chain combines TRBV18 with TRBJ1-1; D unclear. V shed 2 bases and J shed 3 bases, with 10 bases lying between them. The CDR3 length is 14 residues. From germline, CDR1 is KGHSH and CDR2 LQKENI. CDR3 loop: CASSPSGRDTEAFF. For the CDR3, the DNA is TGTGCCAGCTCACCAAGTGGGAGGGACACTGAAGCTTTCTTT. The variable domain in full, completed from reference TRBV18 and TRBJ1-1, reads NAGVMQNPRHLVRRRGQEARLRCSPMKGHSHVYWYRQLPEEGLKFMVYLQKENIIDESGMPKERFSAEFPKEGPSILRIQQVVRGDSAAYFCASSPSGRDTEAFFGQGTRLTVV.

The CDR3 loop reads CASSPGVGSQPQHF. The CDR3 DNA sequence: TGTGCCAGCAGCCCAGGCGTAGGGAGTCAGCCCCAGCATTTT. V gene TRBV9 combines with J gene TRBJ1-5; D unclear. Germline-derived CDR1 and CDR2 are SGDLS and YYNGEE. The CDR3 runs to 14 residues. V gave up 4 bases and J gave up 6 bases, with 14 bases separating them. The full variable domain, completed using reference TRBV9 and TRBJ1-5, is DSGVTQTPKHLITATGQRVTLRCSPRSGDLSVYWYQQSLDQGLQFLIQYYNGEERAKGNILERFSAQQFPDLHSELNLSSLELGDSALYFCASSPGVGSQPQHFGDGTRLSIL.

The rearrangement joins TRBV19 to TRBJ1-1, with 7 bases fitting TRBD1. J was trimmed by 5 bases and V by 9 bases; bases with no gene match: 12. CDR1 is LNHDA, CDR2 SQIVND, per germline (reference sequence). The length of the CDR3 is 14 residues. CDR3 amino acids: CASVQGGIMTEAFF. CDR3 sequence (DNA): TGTGCCAGCGTCCAGGGGGGTATAATGACTGAAGCTTTCTTT.

The chain carries TRBV5-6 and TRBJ2-7; the D gene is possibly TRBD2 (6 bases). The CDR3 loop spans 15 amino acids. Trimming removed 4 bases from V and 3 bases from J, with 17 bases in between. Germline CDR1 is SGHDT and CDR2 is YYEEEE. The CDR3 DNA is TGTGCCAGCAGCCCCTCTAGGAGGGGTTTCTACGAGCAGTACTTC. Its protein product is CASSPSRRGFYEQYF.

The chain carries TRBV7-8 and TRBJ1-4; D possibly corresponds to TRBD1 (5 bases). V was shortened by 4 bases and J by 7 bases, with 19 bases between the two germline ends. The CDR3 has 16 amino acids. Per germline, CDR1 SGHVS and CDR2 FQNEAQ. The CDR3 is CASSSMGGELGEKLFF. The CDR3 region has the DNA TGTGCCAGCAGCTCTATGGGGGGGGAACTAGGTGAAAAACTGTTTTTT.

The rearrangement uses TRBV10-3 and TRBJ1-1, with D maybe TRBD1 (5 bases). V gave up 3 bases and J gave up 4 bases, with 9 bases separating them. The CDR3 length is 13 residues. CDR1 ENHRY and CDR2 SYGVKD come from the germline V gene. For the CDR3, the DNA is TGTGCCATCAGTGAATCAGGGTCCACTGAAGCTTTCTTT. Translation gives CAISESGSTEAFF.

The V gene is TRBV6-5, the J gene TRBJ2-3; the match to TRBD1 covers 7 bases. This CDR3 region has 14 residues. The trim removed 8 bases at V and 0 bases at J, leaving 5 bases unmatched. CDR1 is MNHEY, CDR2 SVGAGI, per germline. The CDR3 protein is CASAGTASTDTQYF. The CDR3 DNA sequence: TGTGCCAGCGCTGGGACAGCTAGCACAGATACGCAGTATTTT.

The chain employs TRBV5-8 and TRBJ1-4; maybe TRBD1 (6 bases). The CDR3 consists of 15 residues. The germline V gene encodes CDR1 SGHTS and CDR2 YDEGEE. V lost 2 bases to trimming and J lost 8 bases, with 16 bases between them. The CDR3 nucleotides read TGTGCCAGCAGCTTTTCGGCCGGCACAGGGGAAAAACTGTTTTTT. Its protein is CASSFSAGTGEKLFF.

This clone showed up just a few times. J is TRBJ2-3 and V is TRBV2, with TRBD1 matching over 10 bases. CDR3 length: 15 residues. Germline V gene lookup returns CDR1 SNHLY and CDR2 FYNNEI. J gave up 3 bases and V 4 bases, and 4 bases lay outside the gene matches. CDR3 in DNA: TGTGCCAGCAGTGCCGACAGGGGGCGTACAGATACGCAGTATTTT. Amino acid sequence: CASSADRGRTDTQYF. Supplemented by reference TRBV2 and TRBJ2-3, the full variable domain reads EPEVTQTPSHQVTQMGQEVILRCVPISNHLYFYWYRQILGQKVEFLVSFYNNEISEKSEIFDDQFSVERPDGSNFTLKIRSTKLEDSAMYFCASSADRGRTDTQYFGPGTRLTVL.